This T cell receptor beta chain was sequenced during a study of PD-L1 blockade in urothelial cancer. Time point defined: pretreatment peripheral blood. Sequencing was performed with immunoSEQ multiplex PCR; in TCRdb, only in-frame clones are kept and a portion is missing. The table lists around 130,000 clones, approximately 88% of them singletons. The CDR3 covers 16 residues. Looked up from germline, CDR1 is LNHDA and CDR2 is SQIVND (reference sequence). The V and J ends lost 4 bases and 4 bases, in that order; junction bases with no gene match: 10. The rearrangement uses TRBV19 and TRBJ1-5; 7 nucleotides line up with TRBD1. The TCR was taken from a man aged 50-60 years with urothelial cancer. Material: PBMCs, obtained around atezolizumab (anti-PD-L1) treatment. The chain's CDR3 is CASSSLTGTANQPQHF. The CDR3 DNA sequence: TGTGCCAGTAGTAGTCTAACCGGGACAGCGAATCAGCCCCAGCATTTT.